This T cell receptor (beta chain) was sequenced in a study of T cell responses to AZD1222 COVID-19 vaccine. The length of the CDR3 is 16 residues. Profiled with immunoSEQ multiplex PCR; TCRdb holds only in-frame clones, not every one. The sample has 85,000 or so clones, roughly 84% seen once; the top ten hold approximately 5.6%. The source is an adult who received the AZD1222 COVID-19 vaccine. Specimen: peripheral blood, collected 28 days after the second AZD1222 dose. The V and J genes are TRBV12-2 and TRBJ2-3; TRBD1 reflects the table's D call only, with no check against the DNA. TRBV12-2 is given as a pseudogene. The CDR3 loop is CASRLLGDSHTDTQYF. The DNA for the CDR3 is TGTGCAAGTCGCTTATTAGGGGACAGCCACACAGATACGCAGTATTTT.